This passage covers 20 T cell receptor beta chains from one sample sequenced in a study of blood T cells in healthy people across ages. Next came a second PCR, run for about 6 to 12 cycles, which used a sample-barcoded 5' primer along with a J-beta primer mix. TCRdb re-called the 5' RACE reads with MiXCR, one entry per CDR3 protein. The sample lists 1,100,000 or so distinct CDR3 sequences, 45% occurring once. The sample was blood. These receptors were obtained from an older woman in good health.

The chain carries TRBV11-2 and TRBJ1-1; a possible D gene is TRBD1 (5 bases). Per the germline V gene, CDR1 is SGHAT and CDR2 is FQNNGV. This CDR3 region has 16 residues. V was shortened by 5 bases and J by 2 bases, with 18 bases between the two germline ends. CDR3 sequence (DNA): TGTGCCAGCAGCCGACCAACGGGGGGGGGAAACACTGAAGCTTTCTTT. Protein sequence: CASSRPTGGGNTEAFF.

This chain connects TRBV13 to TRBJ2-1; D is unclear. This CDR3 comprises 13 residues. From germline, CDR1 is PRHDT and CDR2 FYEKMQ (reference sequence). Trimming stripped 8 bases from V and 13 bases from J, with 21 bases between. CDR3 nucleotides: TGTGCCAGCGGCATAAATCCTTCGGAGACCCAGTTCTTC. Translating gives CASGINPSETQFF.

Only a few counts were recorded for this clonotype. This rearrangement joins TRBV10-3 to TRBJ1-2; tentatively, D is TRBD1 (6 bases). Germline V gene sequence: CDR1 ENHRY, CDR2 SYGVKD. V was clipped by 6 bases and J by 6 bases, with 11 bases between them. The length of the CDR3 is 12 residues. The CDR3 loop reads CAISPGADGYTF. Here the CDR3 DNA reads TGTGCCATCAGCCCAGGGGCAGATGGCTACACCTTC.

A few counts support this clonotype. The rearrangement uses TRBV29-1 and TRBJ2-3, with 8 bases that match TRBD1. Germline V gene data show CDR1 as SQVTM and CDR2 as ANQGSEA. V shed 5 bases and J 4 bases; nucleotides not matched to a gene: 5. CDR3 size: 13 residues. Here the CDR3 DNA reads TGCAGCGTTCGAGGACAGGGAGCAGATACGCAGTATTTT. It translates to CSVRGQGADTQYF.

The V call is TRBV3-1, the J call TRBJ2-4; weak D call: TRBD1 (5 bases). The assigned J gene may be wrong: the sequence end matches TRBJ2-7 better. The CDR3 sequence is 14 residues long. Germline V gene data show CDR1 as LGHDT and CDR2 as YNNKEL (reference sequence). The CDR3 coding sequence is TGTGCCAGCAGCCAAGCCCCGGACATCTACGAGCAGTACTTC. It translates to CASSQAPDIYEQYF.

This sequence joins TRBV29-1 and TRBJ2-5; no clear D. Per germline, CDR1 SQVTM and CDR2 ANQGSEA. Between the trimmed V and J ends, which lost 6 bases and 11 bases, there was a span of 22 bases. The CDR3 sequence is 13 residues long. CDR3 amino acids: CSVLDAFYNEQYF. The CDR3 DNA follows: TGCAGCGTGCTGGACGCGTTCTACAATGAGCAGTACTTC.

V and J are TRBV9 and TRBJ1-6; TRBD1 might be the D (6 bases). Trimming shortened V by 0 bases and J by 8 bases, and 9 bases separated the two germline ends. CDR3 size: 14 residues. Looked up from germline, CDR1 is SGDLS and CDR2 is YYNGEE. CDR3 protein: CASSVDRDDSPLHF. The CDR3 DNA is TGTGCCAGCAGCGTAGACAGGGACGATTCACCCCTCCACTTT.

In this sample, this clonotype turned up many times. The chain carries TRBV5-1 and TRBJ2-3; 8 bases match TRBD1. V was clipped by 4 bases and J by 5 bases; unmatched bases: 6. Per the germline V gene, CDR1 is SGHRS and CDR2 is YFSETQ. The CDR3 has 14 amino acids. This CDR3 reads CASSPDDRGDTQYF. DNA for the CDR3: TGCGCCAGCAGCCCCGATGACAGGGGAGATACGCAGTATTTT. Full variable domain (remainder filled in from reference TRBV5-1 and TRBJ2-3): KAGVTQTPRYLIKTRGQQVTLSCSPISGHRSVSWYQQTPGQGLQFLFEYFSETQRNKGNFPGRFSGRQFSNSRSEMNVSTLELGDSALYLCASSPDDRGDTQYFGPGTRLTVL.

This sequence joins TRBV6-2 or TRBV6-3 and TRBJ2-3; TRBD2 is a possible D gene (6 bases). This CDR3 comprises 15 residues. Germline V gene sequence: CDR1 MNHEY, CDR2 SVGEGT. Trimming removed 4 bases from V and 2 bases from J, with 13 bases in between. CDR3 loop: CASSLLAEITDTQYF. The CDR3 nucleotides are TGTGCCAGCAGTTTGTTAGCGGAGATCACAGATACGCAGTATTTT.

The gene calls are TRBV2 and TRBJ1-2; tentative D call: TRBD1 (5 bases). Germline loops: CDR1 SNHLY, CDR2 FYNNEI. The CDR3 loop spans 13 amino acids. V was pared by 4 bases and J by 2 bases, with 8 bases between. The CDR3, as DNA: TGTGCCAGCAGTGTGGCAGGGAACTATGGCTACACCTTC. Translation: CASSVAGNYGYTF.

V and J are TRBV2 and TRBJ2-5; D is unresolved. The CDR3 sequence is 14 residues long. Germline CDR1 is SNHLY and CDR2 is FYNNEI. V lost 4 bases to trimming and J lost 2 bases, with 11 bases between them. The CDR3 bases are TGTGCCAGCAGTGGTGGGTCGCATCAAGAGACCCAGTACTTC. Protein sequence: CASSGGSHQETQYF. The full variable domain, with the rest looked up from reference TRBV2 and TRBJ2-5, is EPEVTQTPSHQVTQMGQEVILRCVPISNHLYFYWYRQILGQKVEFLVSFYNNEISEKSEIFDDQFSVERPDGSNFTLKIRSTKLEDSAMYFCASSGGSHQETQYFGPGTRLLVL.

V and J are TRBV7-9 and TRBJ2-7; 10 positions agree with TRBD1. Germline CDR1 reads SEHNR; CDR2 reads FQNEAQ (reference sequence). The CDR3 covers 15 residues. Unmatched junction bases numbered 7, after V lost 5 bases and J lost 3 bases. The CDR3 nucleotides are TGTGCCAGCAGCCTGCTTGGGGACAGGGGCTACGAGCAGTACTTC. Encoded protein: CASSLLGDRGYEQYF.

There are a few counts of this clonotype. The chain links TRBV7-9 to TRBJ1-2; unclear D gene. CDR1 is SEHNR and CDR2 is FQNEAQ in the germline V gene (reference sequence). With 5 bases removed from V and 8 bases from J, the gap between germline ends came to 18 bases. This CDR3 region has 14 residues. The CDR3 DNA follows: TGTGCCAGCAGCCCCTTCGTCCAGACTTTCGGCTACACCTTC. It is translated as CASSPFVQTFGYTF.

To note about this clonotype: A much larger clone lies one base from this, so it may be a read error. CDR3 bases: TGTGCCAGCAGCTGTCGACTCTCCGGGGAAGAGACCCAGTACTTC. It translates to CASSCRLSGEETQYF. V and J are TRBV11-2 and TRBJ2-5, with D possibly TRBD2 on 5 matching bases. This CDR3 contains 15 residues. CDR1 and CDR2 (germline): SGHAT, FQNNGV. V was shortened by 4 bases and J by 3 bases, with 15 bases between the two germline ends.

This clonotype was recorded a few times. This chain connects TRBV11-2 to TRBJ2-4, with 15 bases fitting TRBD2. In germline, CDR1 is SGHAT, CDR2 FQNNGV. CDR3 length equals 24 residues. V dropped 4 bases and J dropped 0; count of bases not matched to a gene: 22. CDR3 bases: TGTGCCAGCAGCTACCCCCGGACTAGCGGGAGGGTCCCTGGCCCCCCGATAGCCAAAAACATTCAGTACTTC. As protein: CASSYPRTSGRVPGPPIAKNIQYF.

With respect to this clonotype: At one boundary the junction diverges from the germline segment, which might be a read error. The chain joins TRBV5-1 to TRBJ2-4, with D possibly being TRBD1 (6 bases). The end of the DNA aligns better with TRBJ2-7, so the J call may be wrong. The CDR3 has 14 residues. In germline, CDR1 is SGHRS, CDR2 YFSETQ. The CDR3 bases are TGCGCCGGCAGCTTGGGGCAGGGGTCCTACGAGCAGTACTTC. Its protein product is CAGSLGQGSYEQYF.

Here the CDR3 DNA reads TGTGCCAGCAGCCTCCGGGGGACCAAAGAGACCCAGTACTTC. Amino acid sequence: CASSLRGTKETQYF. The J gene is TRBJ2-5, the V gene TRBV6-2 or TRBV6-3; possibly TRBD2 for D (6 bases). This CDR3 has 14 amino acids. Germline assignment: CDR1 MNHEY and CDR2 SVGEGT. The V end was cut by 6 bases, the J end by 3 bases, with 14 bases between.

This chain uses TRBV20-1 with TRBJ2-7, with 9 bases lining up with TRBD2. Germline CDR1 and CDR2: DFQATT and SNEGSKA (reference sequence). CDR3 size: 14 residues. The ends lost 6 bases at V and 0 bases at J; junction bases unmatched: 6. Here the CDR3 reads CSAPLAGPSYEQYF. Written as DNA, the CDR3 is TGCAGTGCGCCCCTAGCGGGACCCTCCTACGAGCAGTACTTC.

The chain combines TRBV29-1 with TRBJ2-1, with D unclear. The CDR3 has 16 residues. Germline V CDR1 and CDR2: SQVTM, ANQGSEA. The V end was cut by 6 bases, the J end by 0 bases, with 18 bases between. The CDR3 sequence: CSVIPDAPSSYNEQFF. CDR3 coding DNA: TGCAGCGTCATACCGGACGCCCCCAGCTCCTACAATGAGCAGTTCTTC.

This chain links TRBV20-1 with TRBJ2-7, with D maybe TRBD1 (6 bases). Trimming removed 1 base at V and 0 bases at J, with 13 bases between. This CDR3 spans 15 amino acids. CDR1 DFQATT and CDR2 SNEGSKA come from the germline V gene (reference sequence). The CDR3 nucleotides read TGCAGTGCTAGAGCCTCGGCGGACAGCTCCTACGAGCAGTACTTC. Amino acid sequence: CSARASADSSYEQYF.